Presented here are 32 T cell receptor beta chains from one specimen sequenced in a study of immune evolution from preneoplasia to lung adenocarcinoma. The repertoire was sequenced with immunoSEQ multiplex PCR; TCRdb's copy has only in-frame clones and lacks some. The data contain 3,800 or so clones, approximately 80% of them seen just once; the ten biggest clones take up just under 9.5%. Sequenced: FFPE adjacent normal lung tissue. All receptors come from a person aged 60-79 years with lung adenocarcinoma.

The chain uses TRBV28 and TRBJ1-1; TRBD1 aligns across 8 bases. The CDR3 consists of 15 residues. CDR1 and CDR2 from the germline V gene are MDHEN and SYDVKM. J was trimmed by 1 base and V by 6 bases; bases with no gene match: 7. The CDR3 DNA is TGTGCCAGCAGCCCCGCCGGGACAGGGAACACTGAAGCTTTCTTT. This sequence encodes CASSPAGTGNTEAFF.

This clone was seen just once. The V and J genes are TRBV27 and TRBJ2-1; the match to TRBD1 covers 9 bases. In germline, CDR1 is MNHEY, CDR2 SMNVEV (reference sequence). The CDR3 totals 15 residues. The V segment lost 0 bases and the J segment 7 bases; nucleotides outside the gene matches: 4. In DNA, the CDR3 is TGTGCCAGCAGTTTATCCGGGACAGGGTGGAATGAGCAGTTCTTC. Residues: CASSLSGTGWNEQFF.

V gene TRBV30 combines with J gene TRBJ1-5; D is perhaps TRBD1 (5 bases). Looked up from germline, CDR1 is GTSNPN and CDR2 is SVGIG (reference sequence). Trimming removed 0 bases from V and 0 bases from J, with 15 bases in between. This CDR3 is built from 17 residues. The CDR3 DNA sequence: TGTGCCTGGAGTGTAGGTGGGGCAGAGCGTAGCAATCAGCCCCAGCATTTT. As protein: CAWSVGGAERSNQPQHF.

CDR3 in DNA: TGTGCCAGCAGCCAACCTACCGGGGAGCTGTTTTTT. As protein: CASSQPTGELFF. The chain is built from TRBV4-2 and TRBJ2-2; D uncertain. CDR3 size: 12 residues. V lost 2 bases to trimming and J lost 5 bases, with 3 bases between them. In germline, CDR1 is LGHNA, CDR2 YNFKEQ.

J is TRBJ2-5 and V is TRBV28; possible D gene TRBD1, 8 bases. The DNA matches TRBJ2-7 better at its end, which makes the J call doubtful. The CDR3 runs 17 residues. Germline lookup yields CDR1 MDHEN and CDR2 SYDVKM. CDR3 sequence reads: CASISRGDRSRPLEQYF. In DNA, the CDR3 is TGTGCCAGCATCTCTCGGGGGGACAGGTCCCGTCCTCTCGAGCAGTACTTC.

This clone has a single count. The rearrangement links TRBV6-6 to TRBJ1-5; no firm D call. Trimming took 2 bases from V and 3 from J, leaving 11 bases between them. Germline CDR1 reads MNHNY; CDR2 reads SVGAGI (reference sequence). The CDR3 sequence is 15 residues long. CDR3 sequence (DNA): TGTGCCAGCAGTTACACCGGACGGTTCAATCAGCCCCAGCATTTT. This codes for CASSYTGRFNQPQHF.

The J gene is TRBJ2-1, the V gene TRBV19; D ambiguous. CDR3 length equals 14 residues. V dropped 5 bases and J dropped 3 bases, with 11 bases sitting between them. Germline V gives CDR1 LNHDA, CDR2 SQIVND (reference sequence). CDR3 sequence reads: CASSDRRNYNEQFF. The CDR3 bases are TGTGCCAGTAGTGACCGGCGGAACTACAATGAGCAGTTCTTC. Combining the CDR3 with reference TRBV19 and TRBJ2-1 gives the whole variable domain DGGITQSPKYLFRKEGQNVTLSCEQNLNHDAMYWYRQDPGQGLRLIYYSQIVNDFQKGDIAEGYSVSREKKESFPLTVTSAQKNPTAFYLCASSDRRNYNEQFFGPGTRLTVL.

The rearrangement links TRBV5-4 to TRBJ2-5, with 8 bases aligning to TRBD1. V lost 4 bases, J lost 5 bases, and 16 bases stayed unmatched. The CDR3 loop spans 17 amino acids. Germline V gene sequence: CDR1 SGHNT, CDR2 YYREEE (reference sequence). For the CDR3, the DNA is TGTGCCAGCAGCCTGAAGATTGGACAGGGCAGTGTTGAGACCCAGTACTTC. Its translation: CASSLKIGQGSVETQYF.

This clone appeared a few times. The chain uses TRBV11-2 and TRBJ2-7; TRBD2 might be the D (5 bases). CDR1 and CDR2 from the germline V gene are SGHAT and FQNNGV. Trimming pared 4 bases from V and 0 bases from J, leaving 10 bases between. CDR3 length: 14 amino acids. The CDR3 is CASSSRLSSYEQYF. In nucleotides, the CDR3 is TGTGCCAGCAGCTCGCGACTAAGCTCCTACGAGCAGTACTTC.

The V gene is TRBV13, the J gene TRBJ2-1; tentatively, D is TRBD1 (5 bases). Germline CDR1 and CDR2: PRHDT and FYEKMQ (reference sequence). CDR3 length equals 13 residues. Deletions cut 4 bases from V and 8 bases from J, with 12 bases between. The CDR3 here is CASSSQGIDEQFF. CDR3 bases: TGTGCCAGCAGCTCTCAGGGTATCGATGAGCAGTTCTTC.

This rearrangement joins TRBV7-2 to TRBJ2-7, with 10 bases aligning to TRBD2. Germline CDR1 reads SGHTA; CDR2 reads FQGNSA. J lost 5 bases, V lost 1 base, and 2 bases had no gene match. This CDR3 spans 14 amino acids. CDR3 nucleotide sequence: TGTGCCAGCAGCTTAGGCCTAGCGGGGGACGAGCAGTACTTC. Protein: CASSLGLAGDEQYF.

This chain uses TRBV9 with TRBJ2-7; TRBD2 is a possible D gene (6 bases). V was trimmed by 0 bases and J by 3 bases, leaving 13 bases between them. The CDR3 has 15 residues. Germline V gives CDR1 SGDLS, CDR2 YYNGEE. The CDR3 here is CASSVGSLEGYEQYF. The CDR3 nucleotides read TGTGCCAGCAGCGTAGGCTCTCTGGAGGGCTACGAGCAGTACTTC. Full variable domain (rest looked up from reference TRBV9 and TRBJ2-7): DSGVTQTPKHLITATGQRVTLRCSPRSGDLSVYWYQQSLDQGLQFLIQYYNGEERAKGNILERFSAQQFPDLHSELNLSSLELGDSALYFCASSVGSLEGYEQYFGPGTRLTVT.

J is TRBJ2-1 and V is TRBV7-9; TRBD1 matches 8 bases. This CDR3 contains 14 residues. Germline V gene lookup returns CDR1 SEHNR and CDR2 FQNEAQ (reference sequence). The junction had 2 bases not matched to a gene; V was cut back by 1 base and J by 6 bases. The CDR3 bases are TGTGCCAGCAGCTTAGATACAGGGGGCAATGAGCAGTTCTTC. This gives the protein CASSLDTGGNEQFF.

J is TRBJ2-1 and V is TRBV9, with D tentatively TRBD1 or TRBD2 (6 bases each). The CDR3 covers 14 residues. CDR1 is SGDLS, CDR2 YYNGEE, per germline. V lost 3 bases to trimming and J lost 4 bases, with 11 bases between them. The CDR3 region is CASSGGAGYNEQFF. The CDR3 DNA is TGTGCCAGCAGCGGGGGGGCGGGATACAATGAGCAGTTCTTC.

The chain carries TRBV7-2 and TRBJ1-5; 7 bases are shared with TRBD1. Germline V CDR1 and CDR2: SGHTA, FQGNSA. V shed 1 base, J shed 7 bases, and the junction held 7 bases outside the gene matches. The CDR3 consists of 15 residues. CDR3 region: CASSLEQGLNQPQHF. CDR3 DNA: TGTGCCAGCAGCTTAGAACAGGGGTTAAACCAGCCCCAGCATTTT. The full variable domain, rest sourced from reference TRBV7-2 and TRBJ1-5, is GAGVSQSPSNKVTEKGKDVELRCDPISGHTALYWYRQSLGQGLEFLIYFQGNSAPDKSGLPSDRFSAERTGGSVSTLTIQRTQQEDSAVYLCASSLEQGLNQPQHFGDGTRLSIL.

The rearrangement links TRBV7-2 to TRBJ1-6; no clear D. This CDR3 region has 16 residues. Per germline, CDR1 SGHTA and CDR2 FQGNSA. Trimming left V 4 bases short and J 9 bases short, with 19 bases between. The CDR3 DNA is TGTGCCAGCAGCTCGCCGCCCCCTGGGGTTGGTTCACCCCTCCACTTT. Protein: CASSSPPPGVGSPLHF.

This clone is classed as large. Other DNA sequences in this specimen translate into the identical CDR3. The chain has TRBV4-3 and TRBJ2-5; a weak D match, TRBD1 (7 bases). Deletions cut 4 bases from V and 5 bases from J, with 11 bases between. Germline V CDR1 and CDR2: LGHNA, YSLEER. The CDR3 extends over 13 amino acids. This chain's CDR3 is CASSPTGRETQYF. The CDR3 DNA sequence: TGCGCCAGCAGCCCGACAGGGAGGGAGACCCAGTACTTC.

In nucleotides, the CDR3 is TGTGCCAGCAGCCGGGACAGGGCGGCAGAGACCCAGTACTTC. This translates into CASSRDRAAETQYF. The V gene is TRBV7-2, the J gene TRBJ2-5; TRBD1 agrees at 9 bases. V lost 5 bases to trimming and J lost 4 bases; unmatched junction nucleotides: 5. Germline V gene data show CDR1 as SGHTA and CDR2 as FQGNSA. CDR3 length: 14 amino acids.

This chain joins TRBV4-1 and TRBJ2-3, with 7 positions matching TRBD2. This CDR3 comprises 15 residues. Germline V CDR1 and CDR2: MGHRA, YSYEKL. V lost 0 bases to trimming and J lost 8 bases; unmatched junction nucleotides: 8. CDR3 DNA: TGCGCCAGCAGCCAAGATTTAGAAGCGGGATTTACGCAGTATTTT. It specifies CASSQDLEAGFTQYF.

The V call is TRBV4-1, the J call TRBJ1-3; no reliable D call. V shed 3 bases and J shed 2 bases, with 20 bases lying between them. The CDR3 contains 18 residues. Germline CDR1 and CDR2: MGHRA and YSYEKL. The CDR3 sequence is CASSHPPRELVAGNTIYF. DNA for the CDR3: TGCGCCAGCAGCCACCCGCCCCGGGAACTAGTGGCTGGAAACACCATATATTTT.

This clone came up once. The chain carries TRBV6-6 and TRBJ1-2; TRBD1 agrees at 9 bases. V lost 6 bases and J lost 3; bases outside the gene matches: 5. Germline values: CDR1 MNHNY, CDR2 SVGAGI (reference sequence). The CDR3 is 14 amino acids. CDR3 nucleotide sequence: TGTGCCAGCAGGGATTGGACAGGGGACTATGGCTACACCTTC. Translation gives CASRDWTGDYGYTF.

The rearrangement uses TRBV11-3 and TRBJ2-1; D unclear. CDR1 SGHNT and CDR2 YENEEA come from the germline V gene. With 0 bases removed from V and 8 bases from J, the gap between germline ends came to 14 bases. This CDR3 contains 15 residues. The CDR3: CASSLDPISGDEQFF. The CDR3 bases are TGTGCCAGCAGCTTAGATCCTATTTCGGGTGATGAGCAGTTCTTC.

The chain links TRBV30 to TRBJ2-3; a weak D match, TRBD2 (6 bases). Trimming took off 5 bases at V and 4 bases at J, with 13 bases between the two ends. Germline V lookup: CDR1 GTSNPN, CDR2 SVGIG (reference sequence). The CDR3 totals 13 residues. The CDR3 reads CAWVVGGADTQYF. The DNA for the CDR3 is TGTGCCTGGGTTGTTGGAGGGGCAGATACGCAGTATTTT.

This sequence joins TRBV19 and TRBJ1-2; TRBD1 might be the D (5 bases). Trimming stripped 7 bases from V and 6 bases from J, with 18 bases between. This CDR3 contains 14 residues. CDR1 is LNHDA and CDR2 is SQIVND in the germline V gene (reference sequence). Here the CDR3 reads CASNFAGRGDGYTF. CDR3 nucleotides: TGTGCCAGTAATTTCGCAGGGAGGGGTGATGGCTACACCTTC. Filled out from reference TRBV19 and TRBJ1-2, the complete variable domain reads DGGITQSPKYLFRKEGQNVTLSCEQNLNHDAMYWYRQDPGQGLRLIYYSQIVNDFQKGDIAEGYSVSREKKESFPLTVTSAQKNPTAFYLCASNFAGRGDGYTFGSGTRLTVV.

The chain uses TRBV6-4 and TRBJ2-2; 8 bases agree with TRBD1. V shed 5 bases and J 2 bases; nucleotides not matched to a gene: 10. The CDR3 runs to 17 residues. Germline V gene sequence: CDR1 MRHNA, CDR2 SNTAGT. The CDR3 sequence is CASSRSTGGINTGELFF. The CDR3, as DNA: TGTGCCAGCAGTCGCTCAACAGGGGGTATCAACACCGGGGAGCTGTTTTTT.

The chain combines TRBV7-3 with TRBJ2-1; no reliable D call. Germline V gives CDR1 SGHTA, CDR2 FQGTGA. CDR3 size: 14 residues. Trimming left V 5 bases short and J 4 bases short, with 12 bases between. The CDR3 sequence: CASSLLGRYNEQFF. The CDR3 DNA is TGTGCCAGCAGCCTCCTCGGACGATACAATGAGCAGTTCTTC.

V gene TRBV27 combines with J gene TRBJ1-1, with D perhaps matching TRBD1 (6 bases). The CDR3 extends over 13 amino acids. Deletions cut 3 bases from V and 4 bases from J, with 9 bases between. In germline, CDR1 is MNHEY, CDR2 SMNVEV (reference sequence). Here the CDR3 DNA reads TGTGCCAGCAGTTTCAGGGGAGGCACTGAAGCTTTCTTT. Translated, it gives CASSFRGGTEAFF.

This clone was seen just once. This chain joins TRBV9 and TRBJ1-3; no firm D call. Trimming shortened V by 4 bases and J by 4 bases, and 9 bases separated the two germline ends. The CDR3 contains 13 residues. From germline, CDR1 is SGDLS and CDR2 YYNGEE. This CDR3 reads CASSPLTGNTIYF. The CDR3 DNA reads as TGTGCCAGCAGCCCACTTACGGGAAACACCATATATTTT.

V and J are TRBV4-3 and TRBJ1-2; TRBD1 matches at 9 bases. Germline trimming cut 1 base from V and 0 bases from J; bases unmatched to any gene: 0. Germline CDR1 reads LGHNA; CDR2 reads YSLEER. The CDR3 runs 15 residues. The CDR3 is CASSQGQGANYGYTF. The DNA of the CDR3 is TGCGCCAGCAGCCAAGGACAGGGGGCTAACTATGGCTACACCTTC.

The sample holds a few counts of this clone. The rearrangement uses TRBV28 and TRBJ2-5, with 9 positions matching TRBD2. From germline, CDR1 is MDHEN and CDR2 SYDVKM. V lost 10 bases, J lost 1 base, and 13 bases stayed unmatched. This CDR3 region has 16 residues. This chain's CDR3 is CATQGSSGETQETQYF. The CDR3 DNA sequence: TGTGCCACCCAGGGGTCTAGCGGGGAGACCCAAGAGACCCAGTACTTC.

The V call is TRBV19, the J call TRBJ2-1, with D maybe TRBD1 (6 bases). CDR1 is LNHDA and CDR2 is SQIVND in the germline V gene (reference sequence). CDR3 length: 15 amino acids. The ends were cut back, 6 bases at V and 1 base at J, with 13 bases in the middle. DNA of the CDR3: TGTGCCAGTAGAGCCGACAGGAGTTCCTACAATGAGCAGTTCTTC. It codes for CASRADRSSYNEQFF.

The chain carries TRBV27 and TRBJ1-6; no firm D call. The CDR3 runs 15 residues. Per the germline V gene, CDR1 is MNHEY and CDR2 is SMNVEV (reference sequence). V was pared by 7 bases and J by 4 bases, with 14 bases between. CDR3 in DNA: TGTGCCAGCATGCGGGAAGCGCAATATAATTCACCCCTCCACTTT. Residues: CASMREAQYNSPLHF.